This T cell receptor beta chain derives from a study of shared clonotypes between healthy human individuals. Division of CD4+ cells produced a CD45RA+ naive subset and a CD45RA-negative memory subset. Genomic DNA (from each subset) was split evenly across several immunoSEQ plates. TCRdb's table, derived via immunoSEQ multiplex PCR, lists solely in-frame clones and lacks some. The data hold over a million clones, with just under 99% observed a single time. Germline V gives CDR1 MDHEN, CDR2 SYDVKM. The V end lost 5 bases, the J end lost 5 bases, and 14 bases lay between the germline ends. The length of the CDR3 is 14 residues. Findings and limits, study-wide: A handful of donors showed sharing of approximately 5% of naive CD4 clonotypes. Non-shared clonotypes had lower generation probabilities than clonotypes shared by all four sorted-subset donors.

On this clone: Its antigen is as yet unknown.

The gene calls are TRBV28 and TRBJ2-3; no definite D call. Sequencing was performed on naive CD4+ T cells sorted from blood. Noted subset: CD45RA+ positively selected. This receptor was taken from a man aged 30 to 39 in good health. The CDR3 region is CASSTPPVLDTQYF. The CDR3 DNA reads TGTGCCAGCAGTACCCCACCAGTGCTAGATACGCAGTATTTT.